A single sample gave rise to the 27 T cell receptor beta chains below, sequenced in a study of cytomegalovirus exposure and HLA in healthy donors. 13 Jbeta primers and 60 Vbeta primers were used for the PCR. Assay used: immunoSEQ multiplex PCR; TCRdb lists only in-frame clones, some missing. The table shows 150,000 to 200,000 clones, with around 80% occurring only once. The specimen was PBMCs. The receptors shown here come from a boy between 2 and 10 years old in good health and CMV-seronegative.

The chain joins TRBV21-1 to TRBJ2-2; whether TRBD2, the table's D call, matches the DNA was not checked. TRBV21-1 is recorded as a pseudogene. The CDR3 totals 22 residues. This CDR3 is CASSKGGPDRGTSGRSSGELFF. In nucleotides, the CDR3 is TGTGCCAGCAGCAAAGGGGGCCCGGACAGGGGGACTAGCGGGAGGTCATCCGGGGAGCTGTTTTTT.

The V gene is TRBV7-2, the J gene TRBJ2-2, with 7 bases identical to TRBD2. Germline CDR1 reads SGHTA; CDR2 reads FQGNSA. V lost 2 bases to trimming and J lost 6 bases; unmatched junction nucleotides: 9. The CDR3 extends over 16 amino acids. The CDR3 bases are TGTGCCAGCAGCTTAAGACTAGCTACTGGTCCCGGGGAGCTGTTTTTT. Translated: CASSLRLATGPGELFF.

This clone was recorded only once. V is TRBV27 and J is TRBJ2-2, with 13 nucleotides matching TRBD2. The CDR3 consists of 14 residues. Germline CDR1 reads MNHEY; CDR2 reads SMNVEV (reference sequence). Germline trimming cut 8 bases from V and 6 bases from J; bases unmatched to any gene: 3. CDR3 in DNA: TGTGCCAGCGGCGGACTAGCGGGAGCCGGGGAGCTGTTTTTT. Encoded protein: CASGGLAGAGELFF.

There are a few counts of this clone. This chain joins TRBV30 and TRBJ1-2; TRBD1 matches 10 bases. Germline V gives CDR1 GTSNPN, CDR2 SVGIG (reference sequence). The CDR3 runs 17 residues. Germline trimming cut 2 bases from V and 5 bases from J; bases unmatched to any gene: 14. CDR3 in DNA: TGTGCCTGGAGTCCCCCGGCCCCTGGGACAGGGGATTATGGCTACACCTTC. It translates to CAWSPPAPGTGDYGYTF.

The genes are TRBV6-1 and TRBJ2-1; TRBD2 aligns across 9 bases. Per the germline V gene, CDR1 is MNHNS and CDR2 is SASEGT. J was trimmed by 4 bases and V by 5 bases; bases with no gene match: 6. The CDR3 runs 15 residues. As DNA, the CDR3 is TGTGCCAGCAGTATGAGGACTAGCGATTACAATGAGCAGTTCTTC. It translates to CASSMRTSDYNEQFF.

The table lists this clone with a count of one. The rearrangement links TRBV5-1 to TRBJ2-3; tentative D call: TRBD2 (5 bases). The V end was cut by 4 bases, the J end by 0 bases, with 9 bases between. Germline assignment: CDR1 SGHRS and CDR2 YFSETQ. The CDR3 covers 14 residues. The CDR3 DNA sequence: TGCGCCAGCAGCCATAGCGTTAGCACAGATACGCAGTATTTT. Translated: CASSHSVSTDTQYF.

The V call is TRBV5-1, the J call TRBJ1-2; D is perhaps TRBD1 (5 bases). Trimming stripped 0 bases from V and 6 bases from J, with 12 bases between. This CDR3 has 14 amino acids. From germline, CDR1 is SGHRS and CDR2 YFSETQ. Here the CDR3 reads CASSLVRGGHGYTF. DNA of the CDR3: TGCGCCAGCAGCTTGGTACGCGGGGGACATGGCTACACCTTC.

The chain links TRBV13 to TRBJ2-3; D remains unclear. V was pared by 0 bases and J by 5 bases, with 3 bases between. The CDR3 extends over 12 amino acids. The germline gives CDR1 PRHDT, CDR2 FYEKMQ (reference sequence). The CDR3 loop is CASSLGGDTQYF. The CDR3 region has the DNA TGTGCCAGCAGCTTAGGCGGAGATACGCAGTATTTT.

This clone was observed once. J is TRBJ1-2 and V is TRBV9; possible D gene TRBD1, 6 bases. CDR3 length: 15 amino acids. Germline values: CDR1 SGDLS, CDR2 YYNGEE. V lost 2 bases and J lost 0, with 11 bases in between. The CDR3 protein is CASSVEGQSNYGYTF. Here the CDR3 DNA reads TGTGCCAGCAGCGTGGAAGGACAGTCTAACTATGGCTACACCTTC.

In its sample, this clone was seen once. V usage is TRBV5-4 and J usage is TRBJ1-2; 10 bases are a match to TRBD1. The germline CDR1 and CDR2 sequences are SGHNT and YYREEE (reference sequence). Trimming took 4 bases from V and 2 from J; bases not matched to a gene: 8. The CDR3 is 16 residues long. CDR3 in DNA: TGTGCCAGCAGCCCGGCGCCGGGACAGGGGAACTATGGCTACACCTTC. Translating it yields CASSPAPGQGNYGYTF.

The rearrangement uses TRBV10-3 and TRBJ1-2; TRBD1 aligns across 8 bases. V dropped 6 bases and J dropped 8; count of bases not matched to a gene: 8. The CDR3 is 13 amino acids. Germline values: CDR1 ENHRY, CDR2 SYGVKD. The CDR3 sequence is CAIRPPGGRGYTF. The CDR3 nucleotides are TGTGCCATCAGACCCCCAGGGGGCCGAGGCTACACCTTC.

The rearrangement joins TRBV5-6 to TRBJ2-5; TRBD2 matches at 9 bases. The CDR3 loop spans 18 amino acids. Germline V gives CDR1 SGHDT, CDR2 YYEEEE. The junction had 15 bases not matched to a gene; V was cut back by 1 base and J by 5 bases. CDR3 DNA sequence: TGTGCCAGCAGCTTGCCGCGGGAGGGCGTTCGGGGGAGGGAGACCCAGTACTTC. It specifies CASSLPREGVRGRETQYF.

This clone came up a few times. The V call is TRBV6-5, the J call TRBJ1-2; 9 nucleotides line up with TRBD1. Germline assignment: CDR1 MNHEY and CDR2 SVGAGI. The CDR3 length is 13 residues. Germline trimming cut 4 bases from V and 9 bases from J; bases unmatched to any gene: 6. The CDR3 region has the DNA TGTGCCAGCAGTTCCCAACAGGGGGCGAGCTACACCTTC. As protein: CASSSQQGASYTF.

This clone showed up just a few times. V gene TRBV2 combines with J gene TRBJ1-4; D call uncertain. Germline V gives CDR1 SNHLY, CDR2 FYNNEI. The CDR3 length is 15 residues. V gave up 9 bases and J gave up 5 bases, with 19 bases separating them. CDR3 region: CASRGDSRGNEKLFF. CDR3 bases: TGTGCCAGTAGAGGTGACTCACGGGGAAATGAAAAACTGTTTTTT.

The genes are TRBV5-1 and TRBJ2-3, with TRBD2 matching 14 bases. After removal of 3 bases from V and 10 bases from J, the junction contained 7 bases not matched to a gene. The CDR3 spans 15 residues. CDR1 and CDR2 (germline): SGHRS, YFSETQ. The chain's CDR3 is CASSSGTSGGGAQYF. The CDR3 DNA follows: TGCGCCAGCAGCTCCGGGACTAGCGGGGGCGGTGCGCAGTATTTT.

The sample holds a few counts of this clone. The CDR3 coding sequence is TGTGCCAGCAGCTTCTATCTCGGGTCCGAGCAGTACTTC. Translating gives CASSFYLGSEQYF. The chain has TRBV7-6 and TRBJ2-7; D is unclear. The CDR3 is 13 residues long. Germline assignment: CDR1 SGHVS and CDR2 FNYEAQ. V was clipped by 3 bases and J by 6 bases, with 12 bases between them.

V gene TRBV21-1 combines with J gene TRBJ2-5; TRBD2 is the table's D call and was not checked against the DNA. TRBV21-1 is noted as a pseudogene. CDR3 length equals 17 residues. CDR3 protein: CASTVKPSGGIQETQYF. CDR3 nucleotides: TGTGCCAGCACGGTAAAACCTAGCGGGGGGATCCAAGAGACCCAGTACTTC.

This sequence joins TRBV10-3 and TRBJ2-7, with 9 bases identical to TRBD2. This CDR3 is built from 16 residues. Germline loops: CDR1 ENHRY, CDR2 SYGVKD. The trim removed 4 bases at V and 4 bases at J, leaving 11 bases unmatched. The CDR3 region has the DNA TGTGCCATCAGTGGGCTAGCGGGATGGCCCTCGTACGAGCAGTACTTC. This encodes CAISGLAGWPSYEQYF.

The J gene is TRBJ2-6, the V gene TRBV6-5; weak D call: TRBD1 (5 bases). This CDR3 has 14 residues. The ends were cut back, 10 bases at V and 0 bases at J, with 10 bases in the middle. Germline V gives CDR1 MNHEY, CDR2 SVGAGI. As DNA, the CDR3 is TGTGCCACTCAGGGTAGCTCTGGGGCCAACGTCCTGACTTTC. It translates to CATQGSSGANVLTF.

This clone was detected only a few times. V usage is TRBV18 and J usage is TRBJ1-2, with 8 bases matching TRBD1. CDR1 and CDR2 (germline): KGHSH, LQKENI. CDR3 size: 15 residues. The trim removed 5 bases at V and 4 bases at J, leaving 9 bases unmatched. Here the CDR3 reads CASSSRQGIFYGYTF. For the CDR3, the DNA is TGTGCCAGCTCATCTCGACAGGGGATCTTCTATGGCTACACCTTC.

In DNA form, the CDR3 reads TGTGCCAGCAGCCCCGGGGGTTTGAACACTGAAGCTTTCTTT. Translation: CASSPGGLNTEAFF. The rearrangement links TRBV28 to TRBJ1-1, with a tentative D call TRBD1 (5 bases). Germline assignment: CDR1 MDHEN and CDR2 SYDVKM. This CDR3 is built from 14 residues. The V end was cut by 6 bases, the J end by 0 bases, with 11 bases between.

J is TRBJ2-7 and V is TRBV7-9, with 11 bases identical to TRBD1. The germline V gene has CDR1 SEHNR and CDR2 FQNEAQ (reference sequence). Trimming removed 5 bases from V and 6 bases from J; junction bases left unmatched: 6. This CDR3 has 14 residues. This chain's CDR3 is CASSPDRGQGEQYF. CDR3 sequence (DNA): TGTGCCAGCAGCCCGGACAGGGGGCAAGGCGAGCAGTACTTC.

The chain couples TRBV5-6 to TRBJ2-7, with 7 bases matching TRBD2. Germline V gives CDR1 SGHDT, CDR2 YYEEEE. J gave up 6 bases and V 2 bases, and 5 bases lay outside the gene matches. The CDR3 runs to 13 residues. Written as DNA, the CDR3 is TGTGCCAGCAGCTTCGGCGGGAGTTTCGAGCAGTACTTC. Amino acid sequence: CASSFGGSFEQYF.

The genes are TRBV7-2 and TRBJ2-3, with a possible D match to TRBD2 (6 bases). V was trimmed by 4 bases and J by 5 bases, leaving 13 bases between them. Germline V gene sequence: CDR1 SGHTA, CDR2 FQGNSA. This CDR3 is 14 amino acids long. The CDR3 DNA is TGTGCCAGCAGCTCCCGGGCGCGGGAAGATACGCAGTATTTT. It yields the protein CASSSRAREDTQYF.

V gene TRBV4-3 combines with J gene TRBJ1-2, with TRBD1 matching over 7 bases. V dropped 2 bases and J dropped 8; count of bases not matched to a gene: 14. In germline, CDR1 is LGHNA, CDR2 YSLEER. The CDR3 consists of 16 residues. The CDR3 reads CASSQISPGQTLGYTF. CDR3 sequence (DNA): TGCGCCAGCAGCCAAATCTCACCGGGACAGACGCTCGGCTACACCTTC.

The chain employs TRBV6-5 and TRBJ2-5; D is perhaps TRBD1 (6 bases). The end of the DNA is better explained by TRBJ2-7, so the J call may be wrong. The CDR3 is made up of 14 amino acids. CDR1 MNHEY and CDR2 SVGAGI come from the germline V gene. CDR3 amino acids: CASSEGHLSYEQYF. In DNA, the CDR3 is TGTGCCAGCAGTGAGGGACACCTCTCCTACGAGCAGTACTTC.

CDR3 protein: CATSGRTWGGSSYNEQFF. DNA of the CDR3: TGTGCCACCAGCGGGAGAACTTGGGGGGGGAGCTCCTACAATGAGCAGTTCTTC. This chain uses TRBV15 with TRBJ2-1, with 7 bases lining up with TRBD2. This CDR3 has 18 amino acids. V lost 5 bases to trimming and J lost 0 bases; unmatched junction nucleotides: 13. CDR1 and CDR2 from the germline V gene are LNHNV and YYDKDF (reference sequence).